This T cell receptor beta chain was recovered during a study of post-analysis software for immune sequencing data. For the study at large: Both relapsing-remitting and secondary progressive multiple sclerosis featured among the disease courses, as did progressive-relapsing multiple sclerosis. Study-level points and caveats: Roughly 5 TRBV segments, TRBV5-6, TRBV5-1 and TRBV20-1 among them, were found more frequent in patients than controls. By F measure, strong co-clustering occurred among samples prepared in the same batch. Significantly lower normalized Chao1 diversity was found in patients with multiple sclerosis relative to controls.

As to this clonotype: What it recognizes is unknown.

The length of the CDR3 is 15 residues. Germline values: CDR1 SQVTM, CDR2 ANQGSEA. The V and J ends lost 4 bases and 0 bases respectively, with 14 bases between them. Every TCR beta cDNA library bore unique molecular identifiers. Around 500,000 cDNA molecules were obtained from roughly 0.93 to 9.6 million T cells. MiXCR, run by TCRdb on the PCR reads, gives a single entry per CDR3 protein. The sample has fewer than 850,000 distinct CDR3 sequences; less than 35% are singletons. This receptor was taken from a girl aged 5-17 years with multiple sclerosis. The sample comprised blood. The chain recombines TRBV29-1 with TRBJ2-3, with D possibly TRBD1 on 6 matching bases. The CDR3: CSVVGWGPSTDTQYF. The CDR3 region has the DNA TGCAGCGTTGTAGGGTGGGGGCCTAGCACAGATACGCAGTATTTT.